These 23 T cell receptor beta chains were all obtained from the same sample, sequenced in a study of blood T cell repertoires in COVID-19. Generated by immunoSEQ multiplex PCR, the TCRdb table keeps only in-frame clones and is missing some. The table records roughly 290,000 clones, roughly 85% of them present only once. Material: PBMCs or T cells enriched from blood (not recorded which). The receptors originated from a woman between 25 and 40 years old who had recovered from COVID-19.

The rearrangement joins TRBV11-2 to TRBJ1-4; D not certain. CDR1 and CDR2 from the germline V gene are SGHAT and FQNNGV. The CDR3 is made up of 14 amino acids. Deletions cut 7 bases from V and 8 bases from J, with 17 bases between. CDR3 in DNA: TGTGCCAGCACCATACGGGGATTTCCCGAAAAACTGTTTTTT. It specifies CASTIRGFPEKLFF.

The chain uses TRBV15 and TRBJ1-5, with D possibly being TRBD1 (5 bases). V lost 4 bases and J lost 1, with 14 bases in between. CDR1 is LNHNV and CDR2 is YYDKDF in the germline V gene (reference sequence). The CDR3 loop spans 16 amino acids. The CDR3 loop reads CATSTGWGKSNQPQHF. CDR3 sequence (DNA): TGTGCCACCAGCACAGGGTGGGGTAAAAGCAATCAGCCCCAGCATTTT.

The chain links TRBV6-6 to TRBJ1-5, with 12 bases lining up with TRBD1. Trimming took 6 bases from V and 3 from J; bases not matched to a gene: 3. Germline loops: CDR1 MNHNY, CDR2 SVGAGI (reference sequence). This CDR3 has 15 residues. Here the CDR3 reads CASRGTGGVNQPQHF. In DNA form, the CDR3 reads TGTGCCAGCAGAGGGACAGGGGGCGTCAATCAGCCCCAGCATTTT.

The chain employs TRBV5-1 and TRBJ1-2, with 11 nucleotides matching TRBD1. The V gene's germline CDR1 is SGHRS and CDR2 YFSETQ. V lost 4 bases, J lost 6 bases, and 11 bases stayed unmatched. The CDR3 has 16 amino acids. For the CDR3, the DNA is TGCGCCAGCAGCCTCTCCGGACAGGGGGCAACTGATGGCTACACCTTC. This encodes CASSLSGQGATDGYTF.

This clone occurred a few times. V is TRBV5-1 and J is TRBJ2-3, with D perhaps TRBD1 (5 bases). Trimming took 7 bases from V and 2 from J, leaving 14 bases between them. The CDR3 contains 14 residues. CDR1 is SGHRS and CDR2 is YFSETQ in the germline V gene. CDR3: CASARQGHTDTQYF. The CDR3 DNA follows: TGCGCCAGCGCTAGGCAGGGCCACACAGATACGCAGTATTTT.

The CDR3 region is CASSLEGDNEQFF. CDR3 DNA: TGTGCCAGCAGCTTAGAAGGGGACAATGAGCAGTTCTTC. The rearrangement uses TRBV7-2 and TRBJ2-1, with D possibly being TRBD1 (5 bases). The CDR3 is made up of 13 amino acids. With 1 base removed from V and 5 bases from J, the gap between germline ends came to 6 bases. Germline-derived CDR1 and CDR2 are SGHTA and FQGNSA.

V is TRBV7-3 and J is TRBJ1-1; D remains ambiguous. Germline loops: CDR1 SGHTA, CDR2 FQGTGA. V lost 0 bases and J 5 bases, leaving 16 bases between the germline ends. This CDR3 has 16 amino acids. CDR3 protein: CASSLTPPLVETEAFF. The CDR3 DNA follows: TGTGCCAGCAGCTTAACTCCCCCCTTGGTGGAGACTGAAGCTTTCTTT.

The chain has TRBV6-1 and TRBJ1-2; possibly TRBD1 for D (5 bases). Germline V gene data show CDR1 as MNHNS and CDR2 as SASEGT. The CDR3 spans 14 residues. V was shortened by 2 bases and J by 0 bases, with 7 bases between the two germline ends. The CDR3: CASSEPGTNYGYTF. The CDR3 region has the DNA TGTGCCAGCAGTGAACCAGGGACTAACTATGGCTACACCTTC.

This clone was observed a few times. This rearrangement joins TRBV5-6 to TRBJ1-2; 7 nucleotides agree with TRBD1. V dropped 6 bases and J dropped 6; count of bases not matched to a gene: 8. Germline V gene sequence: CDR1 SGHDT, CDR2 YYEEEE. There are 13 residues in the CDR3. The CDR3, as DNA: TGTGCCAGCACCTTCGACAGGGTTGATGGCTACACCTTC. It yields the protein CASTFDRVDGYTF.

V is TRBV7-9 and J is TRBJ2-3; 7 bases map to TRBD2. J was trimmed by 5 bases and V by 5 bases; bases with no gene match: 10. CDR1 SEHNR and CDR2 FQNEAQ come from the germline V gene (reference sequence). CDR3 length: 15 residues. As DNA, the CDR3 is TGTGCCAGCAGCCTGGTGAGGGGAGGGGAAGATACGCAGTATTTT. Encoded protein: CASSLVRGGEDTQYF.

This clone was seen more than once but under ten times. The genes are TRBV10-3 and TRBJ1-3; TRBD1 is a possible D gene (6 bases). CDR3 size: 14 residues. The V end was cut by 3 bases, the J end by 4 bases, with 10 bases between. Germline-derived CDR1 and CDR2 are ENHRY and SYGVKD. The CDR3, as DNA: TGTGCCATCAGTGATCCCAGGGGAGGAAACACCATATATTTT. Translation: CAISDPRGGNTIYF.

The CDR3 sequence is CASTLRGANVLTF. CDR3 coding DNA: TGTGCCAGCACCCTTCGGGGGGCCAACGTCCTGACTTTC. The chain recombines TRBV12-3 or TRBV12-4 with TRBJ2-6; D is uncertain. The length of the CDR3 is 13 residues. The germline V and J ends were trimmed by 7 bases and 4 bases, with 8 bases remaining between them.

The V gene is TRBV11-2, the J gene TRBJ1-1, with D unclear. Germline V CDR1 and CDR2: SGHAT, FQNNGV. The V gene lost 0 bases and the J gene lost 6 bases, with 14 bases spanning the gap. The CDR3 extends over 15 amino acids. The CDR3 sequence: CASSLEPGSRAEAFF. In DNA, the CDR3 is TGTGCCAGCAGCTTAGAGCCGGGGAGTAGGGCTGAAGCTTTCTTT.

The genes are TRBV19 and TRBJ2-7, with 11 bases that match TRBD1. V shed 3 bases, J shed 6 bases, and the junction held 10 bases outside the gene matches. Germline V gene data show CDR1 as LNHDA and CDR2 as SQIVND (reference sequence). The CDR3 covers 16 residues. CDR3: CASSMGPGQGASEQYF. As DNA, the CDR3 is TGTGCCAGTAGTATGGGGCCCGGACAGGGGGCCAGCGAGCAGTACTTC.

The CDR3 DNA reads TGTGCCAGCAGCGTCACAGGGGTTGCGAACACCGGGGAGCTGTTTTTT. It yields the protein CASSVTGVANTGELFF. The V gene is TRBV5-4, the J gene TRBJ2-2, with 7 bases lining up with TRBD1. The CDR3 spans 16 residues. Germline V gene sequence: CDR1 SGHNT, CDR2 YYREEE (reference sequence). The junction had 6 bases not matched to a gene; V was cut back by 4 bases and J by 0 bases.

The chain uses TRBV3-1 (or the pseudogene TRBV3-2) and TRBJ2-1; 7 bases fit TRBD2. Per germline, CDR1 LGHDT and CDR2 YNNKEL (reference sequence). The CDR3 runs 13 residues. With 3 bases clipped from V and 10 bases from J, the junction kept 6 bases outside the gene matches. CDR3 DNA sequence: TGTGCCAGCAGCCAGCAGGGCGGGAGCGAGCAGTTCTTC. Amino acids: CASSQQGGSEQFF.

For the CDR3, the DNA is TGTGCCAGCAGTTTAGATCGCAGGATCAACTATGGCTACACCTTC. Residues: CASSLDRRINYGYTF. This chain links TRBV28 with TRBJ1-2; no clear D gene. CDR3 length equals 15 residues. Per germline, CDR1 MDHEN and CDR2 SYDVKM. The V gene lost 2 bases and the J gene lost 2 bases, with 12 bases spanning the gap.

The genes are TRBV3-1 (or the pseudogene TRBV3-2) and TRBJ2-7; 10 positions match TRBD1. The CDR3 contains 15 residues. Germline values: CDR1 LGHDT, CDR2 YNNKEL (reference sequence). The junction had 5 bases not matched to a gene; V was cut back by 3 bases and J by 3 bases. DNA of the CDR3: TGTGCCAGCAGCCAGGATCGGACAGGGGGCTACGAGCAGTACTTC. Protein product: CASSQDRTGGYEQYF.

The CDR3 DNA reads as TGTGCCAGTAGTGGCGACAGCAGTTTCTCTGGAAACACCATATATTTT. Protein sequence: CASSGDSSFSGNTIYF. The chain carries TRBV19 and TRBJ1-3; TRBD1 might be the D (5 bases). CDR1 and CDR2 (germline): LNHDA, SQIVND (reference sequence). CDR3 length: 16 residues. The V end lost 5 bases, the J end lost 0 bases, and 14 bases lay between the germline ends.

The chain recombines TRBV25-1 with TRBJ1-4; D gene uncertain. This CDR3 has 14 residues. With 5 bases removed from V and 2 bases from J, the gap between germline ends came to 9 bases. Germline loops: CDR1 MGHDK, CDR2 SYGVNS. The CDR3, as DNA: TGTGCCAGCAGTAGGAGTGGGACTAATGAAAAACTGTTTTTT. Translation gives CASSRSGTNEKLFF.

This clone was found once. V is TRBV7-7 and J is TRBJ2-5; TRBD1 aligns across 8 bases. The CDR3 runs 15 residues. V gave up 5 bases and J gave up 4 bases; unmatched junction bases: 9. Germline lookup yields CDR1 SSHAT and CDR2 FNYEAQ (reference sequence). CDR3 nucleotide sequence: TGTGCCAGCAGCAGAGCCACAGGGGGACGAGAGACCCAGTACTTC. Translating it yields CASSRATGGRETQYF.

The CDR3 DNA follows: TGTGCCAGCTCACTTCCCGGGACAGGGGGCAATCAGCCCCAGCATTTT. Translated: CASSLPGTGGNQPQHF. V and J are TRBV18 and TRBJ1-5, with 10 bases lining up with TRBD1. Per germline, CDR1 KGHSH and CDR2 LQKENI. This CDR3 is built from 16 residues. V shed 4 bases, J shed 2 bases, and the junction held 5 bases outside the gene matches. The variable domain in full, with the rest retrieved from reference TRBV18 and TRBJ1-5, is NAGVMQNPRHLVRRRGQEARLRCSPMKGHSHVYWYRQLPEEGLKFMVYLQKENIIDESGMPKERFSAEFPKEGPSILRIQQVVRGDSAAYFCASSLPGTGGNQPQHFGDGTRLSIL.

This clone appeared once. CDR3 coding DNA: TGCGCCAGCTCGCAGATAGCGGCCTACGAGCAGTACTTC. Translating it yields CASSQIAAYEQYF. The chain joins TRBV5-1 to TRBJ2-7; D is perhaps TRBD2 (6 bases). The V end lost 7 bases, the J end lost 2 bases, and 13 bases lay between the germline ends. The CDR3 has 13 residues. Germline V lookup: CDR1 SGHRS, CDR2 YFSETQ.